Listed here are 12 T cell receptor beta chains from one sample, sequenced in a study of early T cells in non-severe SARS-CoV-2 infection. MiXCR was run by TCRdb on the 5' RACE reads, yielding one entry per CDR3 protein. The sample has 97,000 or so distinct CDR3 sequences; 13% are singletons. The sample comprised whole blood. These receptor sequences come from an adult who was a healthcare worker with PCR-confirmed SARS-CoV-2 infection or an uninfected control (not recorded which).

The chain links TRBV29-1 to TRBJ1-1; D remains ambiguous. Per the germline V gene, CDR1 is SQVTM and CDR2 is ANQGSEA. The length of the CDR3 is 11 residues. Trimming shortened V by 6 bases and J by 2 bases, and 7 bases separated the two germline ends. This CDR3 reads CSVRGNTEAFF. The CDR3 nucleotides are TGCAGCGTGCGGGGAAACACTGAAGCTTTCTTT. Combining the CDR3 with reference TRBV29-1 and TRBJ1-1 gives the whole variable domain SAVISQKPSRDICQRGTSLTIQCQVDSQVTMMFWYRQQPGQSLTLIATANQGSEATYESGFVIDKFPISRPNLTFSTLTVSNMSPEDSSIYLCSVRGNTEAFFGQGTRLTVV.

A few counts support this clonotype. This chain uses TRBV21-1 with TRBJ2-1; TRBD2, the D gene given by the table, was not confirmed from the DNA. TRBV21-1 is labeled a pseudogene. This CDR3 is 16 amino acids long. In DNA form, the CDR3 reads TGTGCCAGCAGCCAAATCAGCGGGAGGGCCTTCAATGAGCAGTTCTTC. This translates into CASSQISGRAFNEQFF.

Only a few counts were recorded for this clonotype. CDR3 residues: CASSWVHEQFF. The CDR3 nucleotides are TGTGCCAGCAGCTGGGTCCATGAGCAGTTCTTC. The chain employs TRBV11-2 and TRBJ2-1, with no clear D. Trimming cost V 4 bases and J 8 bases, with 6 bases left between them. Germline values: CDR1 SGHAT, CDR2 FQNNGV. The CDR3 totals 11 residues.

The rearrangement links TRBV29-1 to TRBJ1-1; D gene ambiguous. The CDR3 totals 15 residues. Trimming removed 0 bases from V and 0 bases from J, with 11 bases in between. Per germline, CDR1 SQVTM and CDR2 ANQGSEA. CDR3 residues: CSVEDQPFMNTEAFF. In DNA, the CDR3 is TGCAGCGTTGAAGACCAGCCATTTATGAACACTGAAGCTTTCTTT.

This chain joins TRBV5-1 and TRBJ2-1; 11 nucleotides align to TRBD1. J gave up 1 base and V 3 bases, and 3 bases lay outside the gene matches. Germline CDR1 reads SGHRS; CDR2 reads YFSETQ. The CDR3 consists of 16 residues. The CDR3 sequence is CASSSGQGASYNEQFF. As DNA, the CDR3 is TGCGCCAGCAGCTCCGGACAGGGGGCATCCTACAATGAGCAGTTCTTC.

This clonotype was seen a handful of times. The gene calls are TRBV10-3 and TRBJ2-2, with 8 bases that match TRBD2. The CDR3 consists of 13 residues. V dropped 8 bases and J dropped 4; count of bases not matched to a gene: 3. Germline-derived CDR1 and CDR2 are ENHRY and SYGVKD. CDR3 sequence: CAIGGGRTGELFF. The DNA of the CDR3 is TGTGCCATCGGCGGGGGGCGCACCGGGGAGCTGTTTTTT.

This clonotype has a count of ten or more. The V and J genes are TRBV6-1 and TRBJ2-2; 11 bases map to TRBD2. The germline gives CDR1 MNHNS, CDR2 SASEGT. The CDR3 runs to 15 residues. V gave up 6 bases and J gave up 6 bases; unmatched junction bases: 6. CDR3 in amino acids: CASRELAGAAGELFF. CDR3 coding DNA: TGTGCCAGCAGAGAACTAGCGGGAGCGGCCGGGGAGCTGTTTTTT.

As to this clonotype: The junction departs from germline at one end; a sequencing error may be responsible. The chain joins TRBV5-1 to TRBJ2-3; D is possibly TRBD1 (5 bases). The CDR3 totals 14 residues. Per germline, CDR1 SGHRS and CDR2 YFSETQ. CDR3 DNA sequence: TGCGCCATCAGCTTGGTACAGGCTACAGATACGCAGTATTTT. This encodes CAISLVQATDTQYF.

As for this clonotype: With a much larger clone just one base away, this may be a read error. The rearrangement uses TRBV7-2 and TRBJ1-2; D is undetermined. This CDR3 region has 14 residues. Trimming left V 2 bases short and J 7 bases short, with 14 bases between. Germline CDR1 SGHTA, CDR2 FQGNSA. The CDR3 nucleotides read TGTGCCAGCAGCTTAAGCAGGCGCGGAAGTGGCTACACCTTC. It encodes CASSLSRRGSGYTF.

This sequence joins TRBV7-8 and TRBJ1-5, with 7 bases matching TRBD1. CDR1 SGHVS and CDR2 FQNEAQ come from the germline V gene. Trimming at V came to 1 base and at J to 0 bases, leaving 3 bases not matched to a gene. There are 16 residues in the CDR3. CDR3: CASSLGTGVSNQPQHF. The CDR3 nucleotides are TGTGCCAGCAGCTTAGGAACAGGGGTTAGCAATCAGCCCCAGCATTTT.

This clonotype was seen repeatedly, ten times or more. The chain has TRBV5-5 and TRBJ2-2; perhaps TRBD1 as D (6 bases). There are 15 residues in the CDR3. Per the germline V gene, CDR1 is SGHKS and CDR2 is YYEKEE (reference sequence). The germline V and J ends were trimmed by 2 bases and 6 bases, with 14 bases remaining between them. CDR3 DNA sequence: TGTGCCAGCAGCTTTCGTTCAGGGGAATCCGGGGAGCTGTTTTTT. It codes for CASSFRSGESGELFF.

In DNA form, the CDR3 reads TGTGCCAGCAGTCAAGGACTGTCAGGCTACACCTTC. It encodes CASSQGLSGYTF. The rearrangement links TRBV6-5 to TRBJ1-2; D not certain. Germline values: CDR1 MNHEY, CDR2 SVGAGI. This CDR3 is 12 amino acids long. V was clipped by 5 bases and J by 8 bases, with 12 bases between them.